Following are 10 T cell receptor beta chains from one sample sequenced in a study of T-cell memory formation after mild COVID-19. Using its own MiXCR run on the 5' RACE reads, TCRdb lists one record per CDR3 protein. The table records about 130,000 distinct CDR3 sequences, over 15% of them present only once. The material sequenced was PBMCs or a T cell subset sorted from them (not recorded which). These TCRs come from a man aged 18-30 years who had mild COVID-19 (a few samples of this study predate the infection). Cell type and time point are not known.

In its sample, this clonotype was seen a few times. The V gene is TRBV20-1, the J gene TRBJ1-5; TRBD1 matches 7 bases. V dropped 6 bases and J dropped 5; count of bases not matched to a gene: 4. The CDR3 runs 12 residues. The V gene's germline CDR1 is DFQATT and CDR2 SNEGSKA (reference sequence). CDR3 coding DNA: TGCAGTGCAGAGGGGGCGGATCAGCCCCAGCATTTT. The encoded protein is CSAEGADQPQHF.

This chain connects TRBV6-5 to TRBJ2-3; D uncertain. Germline V gives CDR1 MNHEY, CDR2 SVGAGI. This CDR3 has 13 residues. Trimming took off 4 bases at V and 5 bases at J, with 10 bases between the two ends. The CDR3 coding sequence is TGTGCCAGCAGTTCCCTGGTTGAAGATACGCAGTATTTT. Its protein product is CASSSLVEDTQYF.

The chain recombines TRBV7-7 with TRBJ2-5; D perhaps matches TRBD1 (6 bases). The CDR3 loop spans 14 amino acids. CDR1 is SSHAT and CDR2 is FNYEAQ in the germline V gene (reference sequence). The V end was cut by 5 bases, the J end by 9 bases, with 19 bases between. CDR3 sequence: CASSPRAGVESQYF. In DNA, the CDR3 is TGTGCCAGCAGCCCAAGAGCAGGGGTCGAATCCCAGTACTTC.

The chain carries TRBV23-1 and TRBJ2-5; D is ambiguous. TRBV23-1 is flagged as an ORF with uncertain function. This CDR3 has 13 residues. V was pared by 10 bases and J by 4 bases, with 16 bases between. CDR3 amino acids: CATQLHEGETQYF. The CDR3 DNA follows: TGCGCCACTCAGCTTCATGAAGGAGAGACCCAGTACTTC.

This clonotype was observed a few times. V usage is TRBV5-1 and J usage is TRBJ2-7, with no clear D. The ends were cut back, 5 bases at V and 0 bases at J, with 9 bases in the middle. Germline lookup yields CDR1 SGHRS and CDR2 YFSETQ. The CDR3 sequence is 13 residues long. CDR3 nucleotide sequence: TGCGCCAGCAGATCCGGCGGCTCCTACGAGCAGTACTTC. Translating it yields CASRSGGSYEQYF.

The chain recombines TRBV5-1 with TRBJ2-5; tentatively, D is TRBD1 or TRBD2 (5 bases each). The V gene lost 3 bases and the J gene lost 3 bases, with 15 bases spanning the gap. The CDR3 length is 15 residues. The V gene's germline CDR1 is SGHRS and CDR2 YFSETQ. CDR3 coding DNA: TGCGCCAGCAGCTCCCTCGGGGCCCGGGAAGAGACCCAGTACTTC. It specifies CASSSLGAREETQYF.

This clonotype was seen more than once but under ten times. The chain combines TRBV12-3 or TRBV12-4 with TRBJ2-7; D call uncertain. Trimming shortened V by 1 base and J by 2 bases, and 9 bases separated the two germline ends. CDR3 length equals 14 residues. This chain's CDR3 is CASSLEARTYEQYV. The CDR3 coding sequence is TGTGCCAGCAGTTTAGAGGCCAGGACCTACGAGCAGTACGTC.

The rearrangement uses TRBV24-1 and TRBJ2-1; D not resolved. Between the trimmed V and J ends, which lost 3 bases and 5 bases, there was a span of 19 bases. This CDR3 is built from 17 residues. Germline-derived CDR1 and CDR2 are KGHDR and SFDVKD. In nucleotides, the CDR3 is TGTGCCACCAGTGATCCCCCGGGCCCCCGGCGAGACAATGAGCAGTTCTTC. This codes for CATSDPPGPRRDNEQFF.

For the CDR3, the DNA is TGCGCCAGCAGCGCCCAGGGCGTGAATAATTCACCCCTCCACTTT. Its protein is CASSAQGVNNSPLHF. The J gene is TRBJ1-6, the V gene TRBV5-1, with D possibly being TRBD1 (5 bases). The V gene lost 4 bases and the J gene lost 5 bases, with 13 bases spanning the gap. From germline, CDR1 is SGHRS and CDR2 YFSETQ. The CDR3 extends over 15 amino acids.

This clonotype was seen more than once but under ten times. V is TRBV5-1 and J is TRBJ2-7; a possible D gene is TRBD1 (5 bases). This CDR3 spans 13 amino acids. CDR1 and CDR2 (germline): SGHRS, YFSETQ. The germline V and J ends were trimmed by 6 bases and 4 bases, with 14 bases remaining between them. CDR3 region: CASKQGLDYEQYF. DNA of the CDR3: TGCGCCAGCAAGCAGGGTCTTGATTACGAGCAGTACTTC. The full variable domain, completed using reference TRBV5-1 and TRBJ2-7, is KAGVTQTPRYLIKTRGQQVTLSCSPISGHRSVSWYQQTPGQGLQFLFEYFSETQRNKGNFPGRFSGRQFSNSRSEMNVSTLELGDSALYLCASKQGLDYEQYFGPGTRLTVT.